Listed below are T cell receptor beta chains from one sample, sequenced in a study of blood T cell repertoires in COVID-19. Produced via immunoSEQ multiplex PCR; TCRdb's table is partial and in-frame only. The profile shows some 38,000 clones, 75% to 85% of them singletons. Sample: peripheral blood. These TCRs come from a woman in her seventies with acute or convalescent COVID-19. The CDR3 runs from the conserved cysteine through the conserved F or W. A D gene is named only where the DNA matches it firmly. Clone size is stated in some rows and not others, as once, few, many or a class when expanded.

abundance	d_gene	v_gene	j_gene	CDR3nt	CDR3aa
once	NA	TRBV3-1/TRBV3-2	TRBJ2-4	TGTGCCAGCAGCCAGGGGGCGAACATTCAGTACTTC	CASSQGANIQYF
NA	NA	TRBV4-1	TRBJ2-7	TGCGCCAGCAGCCCCGGGCCCCGGGGCTCCTACGAGCAGTACTTC	CASSPGPRGSYEQYF
once	TRBD2	TRBV5-3	TRBJ2-5	TGTGCCAGAAGCTTGCGGCCTAGCGGGAGGGCCGGGGAGACCCAGTACTTC	CARSLRPSGRAGETQYF
once	NA	TRBV7-9	TRBJ2-5	TGTGCCAGCAGCCGTACAGGGAGCCCGCGAGGGACCCAGTACTTC	CASSRTGSPRGTQYF
NA	TRBD2	TRBV2	TRBJ2-1	TGTGCCAGCAGTGAACTAGCGGGAGCAATAGGGAATGAGCAGTTCTTC	CASSELAGAIGNEQFF
NA	NA	TRBV2	TRBJ1-1	TGTGCCAGCAGTGCCAGGTCCACTGAAGCTTTCTTT	CASSARSTEAFF
NA	TRBD2	TRBV4-2	TRBJ2-1	TGTGCCAGCAGCCATGGTAGCGGGGACAATGAGCAGTTCTTC	CASSHGSGDNEQFF
NA	NA	TRBV7-6	TRBJ2-7	TGTGCCAGCAGCTTAGGCAGGCCCGGGACACCAGATTACGAGCAGTACTTC	CASSLGRPGTPDYEQYF
NA	TRBD2	TRBV11-3	TRBJ2-5	TGTGCCAGCAGCTTAGGGGTTAGCGGGGGGGCCTTGGAGACCCAGTACTTC	CASSLGVSGGALETQYF
NA	TRBD2	TRBV2	TRBJ2-1	TGTGCCAGCAGCGGACTAGCGGGGGGGCAAGGGTTCTTC	CASSGLAGGQGFF
NA	TRBD1	TRBV27	TRBJ2-7	TGTGCCAGCAGTTTATCGCTCCGGGACAGGGTAATCGAGCAGTACTTC	CASSLSLRDRVIEQYF
NA	NA	TRBV2	TRBJ1-6	TGTGCCACTTTCCCCAATTCACCCCTCCACTTT	CATFPNSPLHF
NA	TRBD2	TRBV5-4	TRBJ2-5	TGTGCCAGCAGCTTAGGTGGGAGGGGACAAGAGACCCAGTACTTC	CASSLGGRGQETQYF
many	TRBD1	TRBV5-1	TRBJ2-7	TGCGCCAGCAGCACGGGACAGTTGACCGTGGAGCAGTACTTC	CASSTGQLTVEQYF
NA	TRBD1	TRBV5-1	TRBJ2-7	TGCGCCAGCAGCCCCTCGCCCTCGGGACAGGCCTATACCGAGCAGTACTTC	CASSPSPSGQAYTEQYF
NA	TRBD1	TRBV4-2	TRBJ1-1	TGTGCCAGCAGCCACGAAGACAGGGATAACACTGAAGCTTTCTTT	CASSHEDRDNTEAFF
NA	TRBD1	TRBV5-5	TRBJ1-2	TGTGCCAGCAGCGGTGAGGACAGGGGCTGGGCCTATGGCTACACCTTC	CASSGEDRGWAYGYTF
NA	TRBD1	TRBV6-2/TRBV6-3	TRBJ1-2	TGTGCCAGCAGTGACGACAGGGTATATGGCTACACCTTC	CASSDDRVYGYTF
NA	NA	TRBV7-9	TRBJ2-5	TGTGCCAGCAGCTTCGTTATGGGCGGGCAAGAGACCCAGTACTTC	CASSFVMGGQETQYF
NA	TRBD1	TRBV14	TRBJ2-3	TGTGCCAGCAGCCAAGATACAGGGGATGATACGCAGTATTTT	CASSQDTGDDTQYF
NA	TRBD2	TRBV7-2	TRBJ2-3	TGTGCCAGCACCGAACAGGCGGGGGGGAGAGGCACAGATACGCAGTATTTT	CASTEQAGGRGTDTQYF
NA	NA	TRBV7-9	TRBJ2-1	TGTGCCAGCAGCCTCGGCGGAGGGCTATCCTACAATGAGCAGTTCTTC	CASSLGGGLSYNEQFF
NA	NA	TRBV12-2	TRBJ2-7	TGTGCAAGTCGCCCAGGCTACGAGCAGTACTTC	CASRPGYEQYF
NA	NA	TRBV10-2	TRBJ2-2	TGCGCCAGCAGCGTCCGTCTATCCGGGGAGCTGTTTTTT	CASSVRLSGELFF
NA	TRBD2	TRBV5-1	TRBJ2-7	TGCGCCAGCAGCTTGGCGACTAGCGGGAGCGCCTCCTACGAGCAGTACTTC	CASSLATSGSASYEQYF
once	TRBD1	TRBV5-6	TRBJ1-2	TGTGCCAGCAGCTTGACACAGGGGAACTATGGCTACACCTTC	CASSLTQGNYGYTF
NA	NA	TRBV28	TRBJ1-2	TGTGCCAGCAGGGAGGGGGGGACGTATGGCTACACCTTC	CASREGGTYGYTF
once	NA	TRBV18	TRBJ1-6	TGTGCCAGCTCACCACGGACAGTCGACCCACCCCTCCACTTT	CASSPRTVDPPLHF